The next 15 T cell receptor beta chains were all read from a single sample in a study of response to subunit inactivated influenza vaccine. TCRdb itself ran the RT-PCR reads through MiXCR, one entry per CDR3 protein. Of almost 600,000 distinct CDR3 sequences in the sample, 14% were seen once. Material: PBMCs from blood, obtained less than 13 days after vaccination. The origin of the receptors is a man in his fifties or sixties who received an inactivated influenza vaccine.

J is TRBJ2-1 and V is TRBV24-1; TRBD1 matches at 9 bases. J was trimmed by 3 bases and V by 3 bases; bases with no gene match: 5. Looked up from germline, CDR1 is KGHDR and CDR2 is SFDVKD. This CDR3 contains 16 residues. CDR3 protein: CATSDDRGGYYNEQFF. For the CDR3, the DNA is TGTGCCACCAGTGATGACAGGGGGGGATACTACAATGAGCAGTTCTTC.

At least ten counts were recorded for this clonotype. CDR3 region: CASSLSGGRGNSPLHF. In nucleotides, the CDR3 is TGTGCCAGCAGCCTATCCGGGGGCCGGGGGAATTCACCCCTCCACTTT. This chain connects TRBV12-3 or TRBV12-4 to TRBJ1-6; perhaps TRBD1 as D (6 bases). CDR3 length: 16 amino acids. V lost 6 bases to trimming and J lost 7 bases, with 19 bases between them.

The rearrangement joins TRBV2 to TRBJ2-7; maybe TRBD2 (6 bases). The CDR3 runs to 16 residues. Germline V gene sequence: CDR1 SNHLY, CDR2 FYNNEI. Trimming stripped 6 bases from V and 0 bases from J, with 18 bases between. The CDR3 spells CASRSPPGTGSYEQYF. The CDR3 DNA is TGTGCCAGCAGATCCCCACCGGGGACTGGCTCCTACGAGCAGTACTTC.

This clonotype has more than one count but fewer than ten. This sequence joins TRBV20-1 and TRBJ2-4, with 7 nucleotides matching TRBD1. Germline trimming cut 4 bases from V and 6 bases from J; bases unmatched to any gene: 3. Germline assignment: CDR1 DFQATT and CDR2 SNEGSKA (reference sequence). The CDR3 sequence is 12 residues long. The DNA for the CDR3 is TGCAGTGCTAAGGGACAGTCAAACATTCAGTACTTC. This translates into CSAKGQSNIQYF.

This chain links TRBV28 with TRBJ1-1, with a possible D match to TRBD1 (5 bases). This CDR3 has 12 residues. V was clipped by 6 bases and J by 9 bases, with 14 bases between them. Germline V gives CDR1 MDHEN, CDR2 SYDVKM. DNA of the CDR3: TGTGCCAGCAGCCAGGGCCGGTCGAAAGCTTTCTTT. Translation gives CASSQGRSKAFF.

This clonotype occurred many times. The V and J genes are TRBV5-1 and TRBJ2-5; tentatively, D is TRBD2 (6 bases). Trimming took off 0 bases at V and 5 bases at J, with 14 bases between the two ends. CDR1 is SGHRS, CDR2 YFSETQ, per germline. This CDR3 has 15 residues. This CDR3 is CASSLGSGGAETQYF. The CDR3 bases are TGCGCCAGCAGCTTGGGAAGCGGCGGGGCGGAGACCCAGTACTTC.

A note on this clonotype: One end of the junction is discordant with germline, which a read error may explain. The chain couples TRBV5-4 to TRBJ1-1, with TRBD1 matching over 8 bases. Germline-derived CDR1 and CDR2 are SGHNT and YYREEE (reference sequence). The CDR3 length is 15 residues. The CDR3 region has the DNA TGTGCCAGCAGCCCCAGGGGGCGCGAGAACACTGAAGCTCTCTTT. Amino acid sequence: CASSPRGRENTEALF.

This clonotype was observed a handful of times. The chain is built from TRBV5-5 and TRBJ2-5; no definite D call. Trimming took off 4 bases at V and 0 bases at J, with 16 bases between the two ends. The length of the CDR3 is 16 residues. Germline loops: CDR1 SGHKS, CDR2 YYEKEE (reference sequence). CDR3 amino acids: CASSPAPQLNQETQYF. CDR3 nucleotides: TGTGCCAGCAGCCCGGCGCCTCAGCTAAACCAAGAGACCCAGTACTTC.

The genes are TRBV29-1 and TRBJ2-7; 7 bases are shared with TRBD1. Germline V CDR1 and CDR2: SQVTM, ANQGSEA. V shed 4 bases and J 2 bases; nucleotides not matched to a gene: 5. This CDR3 is 13 amino acids long. The CDR3 bases are TGCAGCGTTGGACAGGGAAGCGCCTACGAGCAGTACTTC. Protein: CSVGQGSAYEQYF.

At least ten counts were recorded for this clonotype. The chain employs TRBV12-3 or TRBV12-4 and TRBJ1-6; 7 bases agree with TRBD1. CDR3 length equals 13 residues. V lost 3 bases, J lost 17 bases, and 10 bases stayed unmatched. The CDR3 loop reads CASSLGDRDRFHF. The CDR3 DNA sequence: TGTGCCAGCAGTTTGGGAGACAGGGATCGTTTCCACTTT.

V and J are TRBV29-1 and TRBJ2-3; 7 bases are a match to TRBD2. This CDR3 is built from 13 residues. CDR1 is SQVTM and CDR2 is ANQGSEA in the germline V gene. CDR3 region: CSGARGESDTQYF. The DNA of the CDR3 is TGCAGTGGCGCTCGGGGGGAATCCGATACGCAGTATTTT.

This clonotype turned up a few times. The chain is built from TRBV4-1 and TRBJ2-1; the D is unclear. Germline CDR1 reads MGHRA; CDR2 reads YSYEKL. Deletions cut 0 bases from V and 0 bases from J, with 15 bases between. The CDR3 runs 18 residues. CDR3 in DNA: TGCGCCAGCAGCCAAGATCGGAGCTCCCCGAGCTCCTACAATGAGCAGTTCTTC. It encodes CASSQDRSSPSSYNEQFF.

This rearrangement joins TRBV14 to TRBJ2-7, with D possibly TRBD2 on 5 matching bases. Germline V CDR1 and CDR2: SGHDN, FVKESK. The germline V and J ends were trimmed by 3 bases and 6 bases, with 18 bases remaining between them. The CDR3 extends over 15 amino acids. Here the CDR3 reads CASSQLRDRPSEQYF. The DNA of the CDR3 is TGTGCCAGCAGCCAGCTGAGGGATAGGCCCTCCGAGCAGTACTTC.

This clonotype was counted between two and nine times. V usage is TRBV28 and J usage is TRBJ1-5; 7 bases map to TRBD1. Germline V gene data show CDR1 as MDHEN and CDR2 as SYDVKM. V dropped 5 bases and J dropped 4; count of bases not matched to a gene: 8. The CDR3 consists of 15 residues. This CDR3 reads CASSRSGGWNQPQHF. The CDR3 region has the DNA TGTGCCAGCAGTCGCTCAGGGGGGTGGAATCAGCCCCAGCATTTT.

This clonotype was observed a handful of times. The chain uses TRBV20-1 and TRBJ2-7, with TRBD2 as a possible D gene (6 bases). V shed 0 bases and J shed 9 bases, with 21 bases lying between them. This CDR3 spans 15 amino acids. CDR1 and CDR2 from the germline V gene are DFQATT and SNEGSKA (reference sequence). The CDR3 here is CSARDSAGRYPGQYF. The CDR3 DNA sequence: TGCAGTGCTAGAGATTCCGCAGGGAGGTACCCGGGGCAGTACTTC.